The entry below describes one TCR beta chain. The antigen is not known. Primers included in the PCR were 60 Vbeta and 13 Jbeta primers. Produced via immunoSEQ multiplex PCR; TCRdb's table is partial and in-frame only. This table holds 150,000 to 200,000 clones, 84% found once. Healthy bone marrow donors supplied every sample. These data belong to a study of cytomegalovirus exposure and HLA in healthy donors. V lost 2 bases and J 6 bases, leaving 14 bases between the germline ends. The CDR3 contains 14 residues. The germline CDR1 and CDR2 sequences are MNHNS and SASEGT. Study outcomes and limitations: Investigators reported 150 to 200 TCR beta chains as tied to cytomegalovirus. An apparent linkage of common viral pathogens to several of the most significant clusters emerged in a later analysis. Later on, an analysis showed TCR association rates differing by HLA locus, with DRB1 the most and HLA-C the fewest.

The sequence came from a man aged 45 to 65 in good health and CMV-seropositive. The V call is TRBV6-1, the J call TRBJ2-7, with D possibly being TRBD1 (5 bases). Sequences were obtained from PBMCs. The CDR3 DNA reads TGTGCCAGCAGTGAACGGTCCAGGGTGAGCGAGCAGTACTTC. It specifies CASSERSRVSEQYF.